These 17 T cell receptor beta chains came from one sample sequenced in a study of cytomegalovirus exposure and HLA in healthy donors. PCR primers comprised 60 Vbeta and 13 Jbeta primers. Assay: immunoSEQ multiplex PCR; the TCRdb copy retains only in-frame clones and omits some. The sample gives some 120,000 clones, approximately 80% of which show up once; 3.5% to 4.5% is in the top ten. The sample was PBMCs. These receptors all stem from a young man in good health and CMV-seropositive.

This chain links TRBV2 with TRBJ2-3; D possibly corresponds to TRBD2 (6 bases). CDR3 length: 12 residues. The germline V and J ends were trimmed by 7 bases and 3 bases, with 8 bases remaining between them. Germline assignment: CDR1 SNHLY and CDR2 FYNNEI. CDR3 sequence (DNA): TGTGCCAGCATCGGGACTACAGATACGCAGTATTTT. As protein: CASIGTTDTQYF.

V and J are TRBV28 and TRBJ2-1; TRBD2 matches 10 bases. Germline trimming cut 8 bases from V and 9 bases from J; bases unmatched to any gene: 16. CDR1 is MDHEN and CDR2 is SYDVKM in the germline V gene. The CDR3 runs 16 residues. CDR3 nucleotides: TGTGCCAGCGGACCTAGCGGGAGCTTCCTGAAGAGTGAGCAGTTCTTC. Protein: CASGPSGSFLKSEQFF.

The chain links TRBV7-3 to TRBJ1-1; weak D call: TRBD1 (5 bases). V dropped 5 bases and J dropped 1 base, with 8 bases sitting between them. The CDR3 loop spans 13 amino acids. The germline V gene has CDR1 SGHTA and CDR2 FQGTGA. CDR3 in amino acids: CASSPTGNTEAFF. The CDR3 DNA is TGTGCCAGCAGCCCAACAGGGAACACTGAAGCTTTCTTT.

The CDR3 DNA reads TGTGCCAGCAGTCCTCAGGGGGATGGGGCCAACGTCCTGACTTTC. Encoded protein: CASSPQGDGANVLTF. This chain joins TRBV6-6 and TRBJ2-6, with 7 positions matching TRBD1. Germline V gives CDR1 MNHNY, CDR2 SVGAGI (reference sequence). With V trimmed by 5 bases and J by 3 bases, 4 bases remained unmatched. The CDR3 consists of 15 residues.

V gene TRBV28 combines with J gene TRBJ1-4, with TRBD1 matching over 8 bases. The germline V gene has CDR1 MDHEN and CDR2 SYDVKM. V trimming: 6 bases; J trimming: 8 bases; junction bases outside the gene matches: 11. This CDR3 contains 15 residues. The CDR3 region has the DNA TGTGCCAGCAGGGAGGCAGGACAGGGTCGGGAAAAACTGTTTTTT. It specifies CASREAGQGREKLFF.

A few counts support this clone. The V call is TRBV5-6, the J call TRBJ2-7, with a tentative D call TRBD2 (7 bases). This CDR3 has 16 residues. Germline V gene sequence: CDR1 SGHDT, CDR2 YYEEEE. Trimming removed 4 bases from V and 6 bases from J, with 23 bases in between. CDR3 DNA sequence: TGTGCCAGCAGCCTGGGGGGAGGGGGGAGCGTCCTCGAGCAGTACTTC. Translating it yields CASSLGGGGSVLEQYF.

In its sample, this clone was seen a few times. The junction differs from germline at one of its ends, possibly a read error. This chain's CDR3 is CASSTGLAGGHETQYF. Written as DNA, the CDR3 is TGTGCTAGCAGCACCGGACTAGCGGGAGGGCATGAGACCCAGTACTTC. J is TRBJ2-5 and V is TRBV7-7; the match to TRBD2 covers 15 bases. Germline assignment: CDR1 SSHAT and CDR2 FNYEAQ (reference sequence). The CDR3 contains 16 residues.

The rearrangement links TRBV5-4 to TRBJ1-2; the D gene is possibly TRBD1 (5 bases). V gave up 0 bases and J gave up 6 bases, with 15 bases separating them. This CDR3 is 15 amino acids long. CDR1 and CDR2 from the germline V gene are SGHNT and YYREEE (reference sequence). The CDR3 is CASSLDFRAYDGYTF. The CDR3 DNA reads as TGTGCCAGCAGCTTGGATTTCAGGGCTTACGATGGCTACACCTTC.

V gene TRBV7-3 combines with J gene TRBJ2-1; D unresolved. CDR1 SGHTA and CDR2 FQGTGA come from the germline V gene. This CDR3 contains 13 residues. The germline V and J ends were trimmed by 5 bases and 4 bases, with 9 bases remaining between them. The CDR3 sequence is CASSPPGYNEQFF. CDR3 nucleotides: TGTGCCAGCAGCCCCCCCGGGTACAATGAGCAGTTCTTC. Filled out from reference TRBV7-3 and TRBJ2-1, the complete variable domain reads GAGVSQTPSNKVTEKGKYVELRCDPISGHTALYWYRQSLGQGPEFLIYFQGTGAADDSGLPNDRFFAVRPEGSVSTLKIQRTERGDSAVYLCASSPPGYNEQFFGPGTRLTVL.

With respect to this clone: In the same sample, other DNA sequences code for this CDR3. The CDR3 sequence: CASSVGQGAYEQYF. The CDR3 DNA follows: TGTGCCAGCAGCGTGGGTCAGGGGGCTTACGAGCAGTACTTC. The chain joins TRBV9 to TRBJ2-7, with TRBD1 matching over 8 bases. In germline, CDR1 is SGDLS, CDR2 YYNGEE. This CDR3 is built from 14 residues. The junction had 5 bases not matched to a gene; V was cut back by 2 bases and J by 4 bases.

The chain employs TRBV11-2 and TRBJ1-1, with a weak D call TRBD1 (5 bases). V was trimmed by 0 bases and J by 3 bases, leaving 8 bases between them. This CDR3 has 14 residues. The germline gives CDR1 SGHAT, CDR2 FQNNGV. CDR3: CASSLDRADTEAFF. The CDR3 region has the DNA TGTGCCAGCAGCTTAGACAGGGCGGACACTGAAGCTTTCTTT.

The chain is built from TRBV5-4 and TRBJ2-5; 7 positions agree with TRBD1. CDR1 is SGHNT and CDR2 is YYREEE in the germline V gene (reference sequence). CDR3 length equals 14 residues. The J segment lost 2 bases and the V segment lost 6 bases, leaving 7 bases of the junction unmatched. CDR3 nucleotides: TGTGCCAGCACCACCGACAGGGAACAAGAGACCCAGTACTTC. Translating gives CASTTDREQETQYF. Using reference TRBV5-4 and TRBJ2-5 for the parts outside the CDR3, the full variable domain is ETGVTQSPTHLIKTRGQQVTLRCSSQSGHNTVSWYQQALGQGPQFIFQYYREEENGRGNFPPRFSGLQFPNYSSELNVNALELDDSALYLCASTTDREQETQYFGPGTRLLVL.

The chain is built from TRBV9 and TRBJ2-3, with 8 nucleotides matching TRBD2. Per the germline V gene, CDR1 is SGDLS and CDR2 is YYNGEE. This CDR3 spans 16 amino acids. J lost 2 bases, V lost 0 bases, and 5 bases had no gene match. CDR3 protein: CASSVEGRGATDTQYF. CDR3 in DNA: TGTGCCAGCAGCGTAGAGGGGCGGGGGGCCACAGATACGCAGTATTTT.

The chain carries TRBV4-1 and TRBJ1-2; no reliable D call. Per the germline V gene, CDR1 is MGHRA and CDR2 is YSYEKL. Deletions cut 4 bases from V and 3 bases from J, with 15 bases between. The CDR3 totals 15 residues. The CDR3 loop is CASSPQARVDYGYTF. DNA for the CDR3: TGCGCCAGCAGCCCCCAAGCGAGGGTGGACTATGGCTACACCTTC.

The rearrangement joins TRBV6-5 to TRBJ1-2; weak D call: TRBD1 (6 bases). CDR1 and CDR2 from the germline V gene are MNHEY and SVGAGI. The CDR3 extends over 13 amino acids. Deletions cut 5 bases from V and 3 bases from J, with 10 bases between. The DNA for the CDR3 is TGTGCCAGCAGTCGGGACACCTACTATGGCTACACCTTC. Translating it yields CASSRDTYYGYTF.

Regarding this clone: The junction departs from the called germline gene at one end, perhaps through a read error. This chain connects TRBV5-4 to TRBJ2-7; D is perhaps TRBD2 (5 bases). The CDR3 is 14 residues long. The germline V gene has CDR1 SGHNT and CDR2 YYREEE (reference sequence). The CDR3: CASSQAVEGYEQYF. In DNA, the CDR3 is TGCGCCAGCAGCCAAGCGGTGGAAGGGTACGAGCAGTACTTC.

The CDR3 sequence is CASSPVRSGGLTGELFF. In nucleotides, the CDR3 is TGTGCCAGCAGCCCGGTGAGGAGCGGGGGACTCACCGGGGAGCTGTTTTTT. This chain uses TRBV11-2 with TRBJ2-2; 8 bases fit TRBD2. The germline gives CDR1 SGHAT, CDR2 FQNNGV. Unmatched junction bases numbered 12, after V lost 5 bases and J lost 4 bases. This CDR3 is 17 amino acids long.